This T cell receptor (beta chain) was sequenced in a study of response to subunit inactivated influenza vaccine. A single record per CDR3 protein comes from TCRdb applying MiXCR to the RT-PCR reads. Of about 540,000 distinct CDR3 sequences listed, roughly 25% are singletons. The V gene's germline CDR1 is SGHTA and CDR2 FQGNSA. V shed 1 base and J 0 bases; nucleotides not matched to a gene: 6. This CDR3 has 16 residues. This sample was shared with a second study, whose subject was T cells expressing NK-cell markers. That source reports: UMIs accompanied the 5'RACE template switching by which TCR beta cDNA was made.

This TCR was recovered from a man in his fifties who received an inactivated influenza vaccine. The sample consisted of CD4+ T cells sorted from PBMCs, taken 12 days after vaccination. V is TRBV7-2 and J is TRBJ2-7, with TRBD2 matching 7 bases. The CDR3 is CASSLEAGARSYEQYF. The CDR3 nucleotides read TGTGCCAGCAGCTTAGAGGCGGGAGCCCGCTCCTACGAGCAGTACTTC.